Described below is a single T cell receptor beta chain sequence and its context. Its antigen is undetermined. Data came from immunoSEQ multiplex PCR; TCRdb stores just in-frame clones and leaves some out. Of roughly 100,000 clones listed, around three quarters were seen once; the top ten hold roughly a sixth. The data stem from a study of Ad26.COV2.S vaccination and SARS-CoV-2 variants. Findings of the study overall: Non-spike TCR breadth was similar in vaccine and placebo recipients. Those who received the vaccine showed greater spike-specific TCR breadth than those given placebo. After vaccination, substantial breadth of spike-specific CD8+ and CD4+ responses was reported. There was a possibility that the TCR breadth and depth analyses underestimated total T cell responses.

V lost 0 bases, J lost 2 bases, and 4 bases stayed unmatched. CDR3 length: 16 amino acids. Germline V gene data show CDR1 as LGHDT and CDR2 as YNNKEL (reference sequence). The input for sequencing was peripheral blood, taken after recovery from COVID-19. V usage is TRBV3-1 (or the pseudogene TRBV3-2) and J usage is TRBJ2-5; TRBD2 matches 9 bases. The source is a human donor who had recovered from COVID-19. The CDR3 sequence: CASSQDQAGGQETQYF. CDR3 coding DNA: TGTGCCAGCAGCCAAGATCAGGCGGGGGGGCAAGAGACCCAGTACTTC.